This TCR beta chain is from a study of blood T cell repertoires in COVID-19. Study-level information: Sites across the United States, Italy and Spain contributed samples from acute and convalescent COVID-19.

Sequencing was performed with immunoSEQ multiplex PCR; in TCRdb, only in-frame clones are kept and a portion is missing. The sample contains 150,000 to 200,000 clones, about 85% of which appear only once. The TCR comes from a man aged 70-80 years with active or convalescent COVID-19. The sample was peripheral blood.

This chain's CDR3 is CASSLVQTTGGTEAFF. CDR3 DNA sequence: TGTGCCAGCAGCTTAGTCCAAACGACAGGGGGCACTGAAGCTTTCTTT. V is TRBV7-6 and J is TRBJ1-1; TRBD1 agrees at 9 bases. The CDR3 extends over 16 amino acids. Germline values: CDR1 SGHVS, CDR2 FNYEAQ. V gave up 1 base and J gave up 4 bases; unmatched junction bases: 7. Combining the CDR3 with reference TRBV7-6 and TRBJ1-1 gives the whole variable domain GAGVSQSPRYKVTKRGQDVALRCDPISGHVSLYWYRQALGQGPEFLTYFNYEAQQDKSGLPNDRFSAERPEGSISTLTIQRTEQRDSAMYRCASSLVQTTGGTEAFFGQGTRLTVV.